This passage covers 15 T cell receptor beta chains from one sample sequenced in a study of cytomegalovirus exposure and HLA in healthy donors. The method was immunoSEQ multiplex PCR; TCRdb's version includes in-frame clones alone and lacks a portion of them. The sample consists of 100,000 to 150,000 clones, roughly nine tenths of them appearing once. The sequenced sample was PBMCs. The receptors stem from a woman aged 18-30 years in good health and CMV-seronegative.

This chain joins TRBV19 and TRBJ1-1; TRBD1 matches 7 bases. Germline V lookup: CDR1 LNHDA, CDR2 SQIVND (reference sequence). The V gene end was trimmed by 7 bases and the J gene end by 0 bases; junction bases not matched to a gene: 5. CDR3 length: 14 amino acids. The DNA for the CDR3 is TGTGCCAGTACCCTACAGGGGATGAACACTGAAGCTTTCTTT. Its translation is CASTLQGMNTEAFF.

V and J are TRBV6-5 and TRBJ2-7; 7 bases are shared with TRBD1. The CDR3 covers 15 residues. The J segment lost 0 bases and the V segment lost 6 bases, leaving 8 bases of the junction unmatched. CDR1 is MNHEY, CDR2 SVGAGI, per germline. The CDR3 bases are TGTGCCAGCAGCCCCGTGGACAGGAGCTCCTACGAGCAGTACTTC. It translates to CASSPVDRSSYEQYF.

Comments on this clone: Other DNA sequences in this specimen translate into the identical CDR3. V usage is TRBV5-6 and J usage is TRBJ2-7, with D perhaps matching TRBD1 (5 bases). Trimming cost V 1 base and J 3 bases, with 5 bases left between them. The CDR3 has 12 amino acids. Looked up from germline, CDR1 is SGHDT and CDR2 is YYEEEE. The CDR3 region is CASSLTGYEQYF. The DNA for the CDR3 is TGTGCCAGCAGCTTGACAGGCTACGAGCAGTACTTC.

The gene calls are TRBV11-1 and TRBJ1-1, with 7 bases matching TRBD1. Per germline, CDR1 SGHAT and CDR2 FQDESV (reference sequence). V trimming: 4 bases; J trimming: 5 bases; junction bases outside the gene matches: 16. The length of the CDR3 is 17 residues. The CDR3 nucleotides read TGTGCCAGCAGCTCCAGACAGGGCTATTATCGGGGGACTGAAGCTTTCTTT. Its protein product is CASSSRQGYYRGTEAFF.

This clone was detected only once. The J gene is TRBJ2-7, the V gene TRBV7-8; 7 positions agree with TRBD2. The CDR3 spans 16 residues. Germline V CDR1 and CDR2: SGHVS, FQNEAQ. With V trimmed by 4 bases and J by 1 base, 10 bases remained unmatched. The CDR3 spells CASSSIKAGESYEQYF. DNA for the CDR3: TGTGCCAGCAGCTCGATAAAGGCGGGAGAGTCCTACGAGCAGTACTTC.

V and J are TRBV12-5 and TRBJ1-2; 9 nucleotides line up with TRBD1. V shed 5 bases and J 3 bases; nucleotides not matched to a gene: 7. The germline V gene encodes CDR1 LGHNT and CDR2 FRNRAP. The CDR3 totals 15 residues. In DNA, the CDR3 is TGTGCTAGTGGTCGCGGACAGGGGTCGGACTATGGCTACACCTTC. Amino acids: CASGRGQGSDYGYTF.

J is TRBJ2-5 and V is TRBV5-4, with 10 bases lining up with TRBD1. After removal of 2 bases from V and 5 bases from J, the junction contained 6 bases not matched to a gene. The V gene's germline CDR1 is SGHNT and CDR2 YYREEE (reference sequence). This CDR3 has 15 amino acids. The CDR3 protein is CASSFAGQGMETQYF. For the CDR3, the DNA is TGTGCCAGCAGCTTCGCGGGACAGGGGATGGAGACCCAGTACTTC.

This rearrangement joins TRBV27 to TRBJ2-7, with 11 bases identical to TRBD2. The V segment lost 6 bases and the J segment 3 bases; nucleotides outside the gene matches: 16. The CDR3 consists of 18 residues. Germline assignment: CDR1 MNHEY and CDR2 SMNVEV (reference sequence). For the CDR3, the DNA is TGTGCCAGCAGCCAGGTAACCCCCACTAGCGGGAGAGTCTACGAGCAGTACTTC. Protein: CASSQVTPTSGRVYEQYF.

For the CDR3, the DNA is TGCGCCAGCAGCCAAGAGGGACAGCAAGAGACCCAGTACTTC. This codes for CASSQEGQQETQYF. V is TRBV4-1 and J is TRBJ2-5; 7 bases line up with TRBD1. Trimming removed 0 bases from V and 2 bases from J; junction bases left unmatched: 0. This CDR3 region has 14 residues. CDR1 MGHRA and CDR2 YSYEKL come from the germline V gene.

A few counts support this clone. The V call is TRBV14, the J call TRBJ2-7; 7 nucleotides match TRBD1. Looked up from germline, CDR1 is SGHDN and CDR2 is FVKESK. V lost 2 bases and J lost 6; bases outside the gene matches: 13. CDR3 size: 16 residues. The CDR3 DNA reads TGTGCCAGCAGCCAAACCGACAGGGCCCCAGTGTGCGAGCAGTACTTC. Encoded protein: CASSQTDRAPVCEQYF.

The J gene is TRBJ2-5, the V gene TRBV9; 8 bases line up with TRBD1. The germline V gene has CDR1 SGDLS and CDR2 YYNGEE. V was pared by 3 bases and J by 4 bases, with 11 bases of the junction left unmatched. The CDR3 contains 16 residues. CDR3 bases: TGTGCCAGCAGCGCGGCGACAGGGGTTTCCCTAGAGACCCAGTACTTC. Translating it yields CASSAATGVSLETQYF.

The V gene is TRBV27, the J gene TRBJ2-7; no reliable D call. Trimming took off 2 bases at V and 4 bases at J, with 9 bases between the two ends. The germline CDR1 and CDR2 sequences are MNHEY and SMNVEV (reference sequence). This CDR3 has 13 amino acids. The CDR3 reads CASSLEAGYEQYF. The DNA of the CDR3 is TGTGCCAGCAGTTTAGAGGCTGGGTACGAGCAGTACTTC.

The gene calls are TRBV15 and TRBJ1-4; D unclear. The germline V and J ends were trimmed by 0 bases and 5 bases, with 4 bases remaining between them. In germline, CDR1 is LNHNV, CDR2 YYDKDF (reference sequence). The CDR3 has 13 residues. The CDR3 sequence is CATSRDLNEKLFF. CDR3 nucleotides: TGTGCCACCAGCAGAGACCTAAATGAAAAACTGTTTTTT.

Turning to this clone: Germline is not matched at one junction end, which may reflect a read error. The gene calls are TRBV2 and TRBJ2-7, with 15 bases identical to TRBD2. CDR1 and CDR2 from the germline V gene are SNHLY and FYNNEI. The CDR3 has 16 residues. CDR3 coding DNA: TGTGCCAGCAGCGAAGGGACTAGCGGGAGGACTTACGAGCAGTACTTC. Translation: CASSEGTSGRTYEQYF. Full variable domain (outside the CDR3, taken from reference TRBV2 and TRBJ2-7): EPEVTQTPSHQVTQMGQEVILRCVPISNHLYFYWYRQILGQKVEFLVSFYNNEISEKSEIFDDQFSVERPDGSNFTLKIRSTKLEDSAMYFCASSEGTSGRTYEQYFGPGTRLTVT.

This clone was detected only a few times. This chain links TRBV4-2 with TRBJ2-1; 8 bases are shared with TRBD2. The CDR3 length is 15 residues. The germline V gene has CDR1 LGHNA and CDR2 YNFKEQ. With 5 bases clipped from V and 3 bases from J, the junction kept 6 bases outside the gene matches. CDR3 sequence reads: CASSTSGSDYNEQFF. The CDR3 nucleotides are TGTGCCAGCAGCACCAGCGGGAGTGACTACAATGAGCAGTTCTTC.